The 27 T cell receptor beta chains below were found in one sample sequenced in a study of blood T cell repertoires in COVID-19. The repertoire was sequenced with immunoSEQ multiplex PCR; TCRdb's copy has only in-frame clones and lacks some. The sample includes some 140,000 clones, 80% to 85% of them seen just once. Sequencing was performed on PBMCs or T cells enriched from blood (not recorded which). These receptors were obtained from a man aged 25-45 years who had recovered from COVID-19.

This clone was recorded a few times. The chain uses TRBV6-5 and TRBJ1-2, with D unclear. The V and J ends lost 8 bases and 5 bases respectively, with 15 bases between them. Germline CDR1 reads MNHEY; CDR2 reads SVGAGI. CDR3 length equals 13 residues. The CDR3 sequence: CASQEGGPYGYTF. CDR3 coding DNA: TGTGCCAGCCAGGAGGGAGGCCCGTATGGCTACACCTTC.

The chain couples TRBV19 to TRBJ2-7; TRBD1 matches 7 bases. This CDR3 spans 14 amino acids. The J segment lost 0 bases and the V segment lost 3 bases, leaving 2 bases of the junction unmatched. Germline V gene lookup returns CDR1 LNHDA and CDR2 SQIVND (reference sequence). CDR3: CASSMTGTSYEQYF. The CDR3 DNA reads TGTGCCAGTAGTATGACAGGGACCTCCTACGAGCAGTACTTC.

This rearrangement joins TRBV27 to TRBJ2-3; 8 bases map to TRBD2. Germline values: CDR1 MNHEY, CDR2 SMNVEV (reference sequence). J lost 0 bases, V lost 0 bases, and 2 bases had no gene match. There are 16 residues in the CDR3. CDR3 in amino acids: CASSLSLAGSTDTQYF. In DNA form, the CDR3 reads TGTGCCAGCAGTTTATCGTTAGCGGGAAGCACAGATACGCAGTATTTT.

The chain employs TRBV19 and TRBJ1-6, with D possibly being TRBD1 (5 bases). The CDR3 is 14 residues long. V was clipped by 5 bases and J by 6 bases, with 11 bases between them. Germline V gives CDR1 LNHDA, CDR2 SQIVND (reference sequence). The CDR3 sequence is CASSAGQFNSPLHF. CDR3 bases: TGTGCCAGTAGTGCCGGACAATTTAATTCACCCCTCCACTTT.

The chain employs TRBV6-1 and TRBJ2-5; 9 bases are shared with TRBD2. The CDR3 consists of 16 residues. Germline trimming cut 0 bases from V and 3 bases from J; bases unmatched to any gene: 5. Germline V CDR1 and CDR2: MNHNS, SASEGT. This chain's CDR3 is CASSEAWRGGEETQYF. CDR3 in DNA: TGTGCCAGCAGTGAAGCGTGGCGGGGGGGCGAAGAGACCCAGTACTTC.

J is TRBJ2-1 and V is TRBV11-1, with TRBD1 identical over 9 bases. Germline CDR1 reads SGHAT; CDR2 reads FQDESV (reference sequence). The CDR3 extends over 17 amino acids. Losses at the gene ends were 0 bases for V and 4 bases for J; bases not matched to a gene: 7. The chain's CDR3 is CASSLAPGTGLYNEQFF. CDR3 in DNA: TGTGCCAGCAGCTTAGCGCCCGGGACAGGGCTTTACAATGAGCAGTTCTTC. The whole variable domain, filled in from reference TRBV11-1 and TRBJ2-1, reads EAEVAQSPRYKITEKSQAVAFWCDPISGHATLYWYRQILGQGPELLVQFQDESVVDDSQLPKDRFSAERLKGVDSTLKIQPAELGDSAMYLCASSLAPGTGLYNEQFFGPGTRLTVL.

The V call is TRBV2, the J call TRBJ2-1, with TRBD2 identical over 8 bases. Germline trimming cut 8 bases from V and 8 bases from J; bases unmatched to any gene: 8. This CDR3 region has 13 residues. Germline V gives CDR1 SNHLY, CDR2 FYNNEI. Here the CDR3 reads CASEKREIDEQFF. The CDR3 DNA reads as TGTGCCAGCGAAAAGCGGGAGATCGATGAGCAGTTCTTC.

The J gene is TRBJ2-1, the V gene TRBV7-9; TRBD1 matches 7 bases. J gave up 1 base and V 1 base, and 4 bases lay outside the gene matches. The CDR3 is 16 residues long. CDR1 is SEHNR, CDR2 FQNEAQ, per germline (reference sequence). The CDR3 loop is CASSLDAQGSYNEQFF. In DNA, the CDR3 is TGTGCCAGCAGCTTAGATGCACAGGGGTCCTACAATGAGCAGTTCTTC.

V and J are TRBV7-6 and TRBJ1-5; 9 bases match TRBD1. This CDR3 has 19 residues. Unmatched junction bases numbered 14, after V lost 1 base and J lost 4 bases. The germline CDR1 and CDR2 sequences are SGHVS and FNYEAQ. This chain's CDR3 is CASSLEKDRGRGLNQPQHF. CDR3 nucleotides: TGTGCCAGCAGCTTAGAAAAGGACAGGGGACGTGGGCTTAATCAGCCCCAGCATTTT.

This chain's CDR3 is CASSSSGGELFF. CDR3 bases: TGTGCCAGCAGTTCGTCCGGCGGGGAGCTGTTTTTT. The chain links TRBV27 to TRBJ2-2; no definite D call. The CDR3 covers 12 residues. V lost 4 bases and J lost 7, with 7 bases in between. Germline values: CDR1 MNHEY, CDR2 SMNVEV (reference sequence).

The rearrangement uses TRBV5-5 and TRBJ1-1; D gene ambiguous. Germline lookup yields CDR1 SGHKS and CDR2 YYEKEE (reference sequence). The V end was cut by 2 bases, the J end by 1 base, with 6 bases between. The CDR3 runs to 13 residues. This CDR3 reads CASSLQTNTEAFF. The DNA for the CDR3 is TGTGCCAGCAGCTTACAGACGAACACTGAAGCTTTCTTT. The whole variable domain, remainder taken from reference TRBV5-5 and TRBJ1-1, is DAGVTQSPTHLIKTRGQQVTLRCSPISGHKSVSWYQQVLGQGPQFIFQYYEKEERGRGNFPDRFSARQFPNYSSELNVNALLLGDSALYLCASSLQTNTEAFFGQGTRLTVV.

This chain links TRBV9 with TRBJ2-1; 8 positions agree with TRBD2. CDR1 SGDLS and CDR2 YYNGEE come from the germline V gene. This CDR3 region has 15 residues. Trimming removed 3 bases from V and 1 base from J; junction bases left unmatched: 3. CDR3 bases: TGTGCCAGCAGCGCCAGCGGGAGTTCCTACAATGAGCAGTTCTTC. Translated: CASSASGSSYNEQFF. Full variable domain (remainder filled in from reference TRBV9 and TRBJ2-1): DSGVTQTPKHLITATGQRVTLRCSPRSGDLSVYWYQQSLDQGLQFLIQYYNGEERAKGNILERFSAQQFPDLHSELNLSSLELGDSALYFCASSASGSSYNEQFFGPGTRLTVL.

The chain links TRBV4-1 to TRBJ2-2; 8 nucleotides match TRBD2. The length of the CDR3 is 17 residues. Losses at the gene ends were 0 bases for V and 6 bases for J; bases not matched to a gene: 9. Germline-derived CDR1 and CDR2 are MGHRA and YSYEKL. CDR3 region: CASSQEPQREFPGELFF. The CDR3 coding sequence is TGCGCCAGCAGCCAAGAACCCCAGCGGGAGTTCCCCGGGGAGCTGTTTTTT.

Of note for this clone: At one of its ends the junction is not consistent with the germline gene, which may arise from a read error. The CDR3 coding sequence is TGTCTCGCTCGGGGGGTCCAAGAGACCCAGTACTTC. Amino acids: CLARGVQETQYF. The rearrangement links TRBV29-1 to TRBJ2-5, with 7 nucleotides matching TRBD2. This CDR3 has 12 amino acids. Germline V lookup: CDR1 SQVTM, CDR2 ANQGSEA.

The CDR3: CASSQPGLAISDTQYF. The CDR3, as DNA: TGCGCCAGCAGCCAACCGGGACTAGCGATATCAGATACGCAGTATTTT. The gene calls are TRBV4-1 and TRBJ2-3; the match to TRBD2 covers 10 bases. Germline CDR1 MGHRA, CDR2 YSYEKL. This CDR3 comprises 16 residues. J gave up 4 bases and V 2 bases, and 6 bases lay outside the gene matches.

Only one count was recorded for this clone. The V call is TRBV28, the J call TRBJ1-2; no reliable D call. There are 14 residues in the CDR3. The V end was cut by 6 bases, the J end by 2 bases, with 13 bases between. Germline V gene lookup returns CDR1 MDHEN and CDR2 SYDVKM. CDR3 region: CASRQKPGNYGYTF. The CDR3, as DNA: TGTGCCAGCAGACAGAAGCCCGGCAACTATGGCTACACCTTC.

This clone turned up a few times. The CDR3 region has the DNA TGTGCCAGCAGTGACGAGGCAGGGGGGCTCAATGAGCAGTTCTTC. Protein sequence: CASSDEAGGLNEQFF. This rearrangement joins TRBV6-4 to TRBJ2-1; possible D gene TRBD1, 7 bases. Germline V lookup: CDR1 MRHNA, CDR2 SNTAGT. CDR3 length: 15 residues. Trimming cost V 2 bases and J 6 bases, with 14 bases left between them.

The V gene is TRBV29-1, the J gene TRBJ2-5; tentatively, D is TRBD1 (6 bases). Germline assignment: CDR1 SQVTM and CDR2 ANQGSEA. CDR3 length equals 13 residues. V was pared by 1 base and J by 4 bases, with 10 bases between. The CDR3 here is CSVEVGQIETQYF. The CDR3 nucleotides are TGCAGCGTTGAAGTTGGACAGATAGAGACCCAGTACTTC.

The chain carries TRBV2 and TRBJ2-7; a weak D match, TRBD1 (6 bases). The CDR3 runs 14 residues. The germline CDR1 and CDR2 sequences are SNHLY and FYNNEI. V lost 8 bases to trimming and J lost 1 base, with 15 bases between them. CDR3 sequence (DNA): TGTGCCAGCCTAACCGGGACACTTTCCTACGAGCAGTACTTC. Its protein is CASLTGTLSYEQYF.

The V call is TRBV19, the J call TRBJ2-7, with a tentative D call TRBD2 (5 bases). This CDR3 spans 14 amino acids. CDR1 LNHDA and CDR2 SQIVND come from the germline V gene (reference sequence). The V and J ends lost 10 bases and 0 bases respectively, with 16 bases between them. CDR3 sequence (DNA): TGTGCCAACACACCTCCCGGGGTCTCCTACGAGCAGTACTTC. Translation: CANTPPGVSYEQYF.

The J gene is TRBJ2-2, the V gene TRBV4-1; 9 bases agree with TRBD2. The CDR3 totals 16 residues. Trimming removed 4 bases from V and 3 bases from J; junction bases left unmatched: 6. CDR1 and CDR2 (germline): MGHRA, YSYEKL. Here the CDR3 DNA reads TGCGCCAGCAGCCGGAATAGCGGGAGCGACACCGGGGAGCTGTTTTTT. Translating gives CASSRNSGSDTGELFF.

The V and J genes are TRBV27 and TRBJ1-5; tentative D call: TRBD1 (6 bases). CDR1 is MNHEY and CDR2 is SMNVEV in the germline V gene (reference sequence). CDR3 length: 14 amino acids. The V end lost 5 bases, the J end lost 7 bases, and 15 bases lay between the germline ends. CDR3: CASSLLGGGQPQHF. CDR3 sequence (DNA): TGTGCCAGCAGTCTCCTAGGGGGGGGACAGCCCCAGCATTTT.

V is TRBV5-4 and J is TRBJ2-5; a possible D gene is TRBD1 (5 bases). Trimming shortened V by 1 base and J by 5 bases, and 9 bases separated the two germline ends. The CDR3 consists of 13 residues. Germline V gives CDR1 SGHNT, CDR2 YYREEE (reference sequence). CDR3 coding DNA: TGTGCCAGCAGCTTGCAGGGATTGGAGACCCAGTACTTC. It yields the protein CASSLQGLETQYF.

CDR3 sequence: CASSPLAESVGSQETQYF. The CDR3 region has the DNA TGTGCCAGCAGCCCTCTAGCGGAATCCGTGGGATCTCAAGAGACCCAGTACTTC. V and J are TRBV3-1 (or the pseudogene TRBV3-2) and TRBJ2-5, with 7 bases aligning to TRBD2. Trimming removed 4 bases from V and 2 bases from J; junction bases left unmatched: 16. Looked up from germline, CDR1 is LGHDT and CDR2 is YNNKEL (reference sequence). The CDR3 has 18 residues.

This chain uses TRBV6-1 with TRBJ1-2; TRBD1 might be the D (6 bases). Germline CDR1 and CDR2: MNHNS and SASEGT. This CDR3 contains 17 residues. V shed 0 bases and J shed 2 bases, with 16 bases lying between them. The CDR3 region has the DNA TGTGCCAGCAGTGAAGCATGGGGGGGCCCCGCCAACTATGGCTACACCTTC. Amino acid sequence: CASSEAWGGPANYGYTF.

The chain carries TRBV12-5 and TRBJ2-2; tentatively, D is TRBD2 (6 bases). V lost 6 bases and J lost 4, with 21 bases in between. The CDR3 runs 17 residues. CDR1 LGHNT and CDR2 FRNRAP come from the germline V gene. This CDR3 reads CASGPGVASVGTGELFF. In nucleotides, the CDR3 is TGTGCTAGTGGGCCTGGGGTGGCTAGCGTCGGCACCGGGGAGCTGTTTTTT.

The chain has TRBV6-6 and TRBJ1-6, with unresolved D. This CDR3 has 12 residues. V was clipped by 6 bases and J by 5 bases, with 5 bases between them. The germline V gene encodes CDR1 MNHNY and CDR2 SVGAGI (reference sequence). CDR3 residues: CASRRDNSPLHF. The CDR3 DNA sequence: TGTGCCAGCAGGAGGGATAATTCACCCCTCCACTTT.